The 21 T cell receptor beta chains below all came from one sample that was sequenced in a study of cytomegalovirus exposure and HLA in healthy donors. Amplification used 60 Vbeta primers and 13 Jbeta primers. Profiled with immunoSEQ multiplex PCR; TCRdb holds only in-frame clones, not every one. The sample lists 110,000 to 150,000 clones, approximately 9% occurring once. The sample was PBMCs. These receptors were obtained from a male donor in good health and CMV-seronegative.

Only a few counts were recorded for this clone. The gene calls are TRBV27 and TRBJ2-3, with unresolved D. V lost 7 bases, J lost 0 bases, and 8 bases lay in between. The CDR3 extends over 13 amino acids. CDR1 is MNHEY and CDR2 is SMNVEV in the germline V gene (reference sequence). The CDR3 here is CASIPRSTDTQYF. The CDR3 region has the DNA TGTGCCAGCATCCCACGGAGCACAGATACGCAGTATTTT.

The chain employs TRBV2 and TRBJ1-1, with D unresolved. Germline values: CDR1 SNHLY, CDR2 FYNNEI. V gave up 7 bases and J gave up 1 base, with 34 bases separating them. The CDR3 contains 21 residues. The CDR3 DNA is TGTGCCAGCAACGTGGGCCCCAGGAGGCCGACCCACACCTTGACGAACACTGAAGCTTTCTTT. Protein product: CASNVGPRRPTHTLTNTEAFF.

V is TRBV9 and J is TRBJ1-3, with D uncertain. From germline, CDR1 is SGDLS and CDR2 YYNGEE. The CDR3 length is 14 residues. V was trimmed by 1 base and J by 0 bases, leaving 5 bases between them. The CDR3 reads CASSVRSSGNTIYF. In DNA form, the CDR3 reads TGTGCCAGCAGCGTACGGAGCTCTGGAAACACCATATATTTT.

The V and J genes are TRBV7-6 and TRBJ1-1; D not certain. Trimming took off 4 bases at V and 1 base at J, with 7 bases between the two ends. Germline values: CDR1 SGHVS, CDR2 FNYEAQ. CDR3 size: 13 residues. DNA for the CDR3: TGTGCCAGCAGCTCCACCGGGAACACTGAAGCTTTCTTT. As protein: CASSSTGNTEAFF.

The rearrangement links TRBV7-6 to TRBJ1-2; 7 positions agree with TRBD1. Germline-derived CDR1 and CDR2 are SGHVS and FNYEAQ. This CDR3 is built from 14 residues. The junction had 6 bases not matched to a gene; V was cut back by 3 bases and J by 5 bases. The CDR3 DNA is TGTGCCAGCAGCTTCATACAGGGGAGTTATGGCTACACCTTC. Translating it yields CASSFIQGSYGYTF.

The chain combines TRBV27 with TRBJ2-1; 11 bases align to TRBD2. Germline CDR1 and CDR2: MNHEY and SMNVEV (reference sequence). This CDR3 spans 17 amino acids. The V gene end was trimmed by 3 bases and the J gene end by 1 base; junction bases not matched to a gene: 5. CDR3 in DNA: TGTGCCAGCAGTTTCTGGCCTAGCGGGAGGTCCTACAATGAGCAGTTCTTC. Translating it yields CASSFWPSGRSYNEQFF.

The rearrangement joins TRBV5-1 to TRBJ2-3; TRBD2 matches at 7 bases. V lost 0 bases, J lost 1 base, and 5 bases stayed unmatched. The germline CDR1 and CDR2 sequences are SGHRS and YFSETQ. This CDR3 is 16 amino acids long. This CDR3 reads CASSLGASGGTDTQYF. The CDR3 DNA follows: TGCGCCAGCAGCTTGGGGGCTAGCGGTGGCACAGATACGCAGTATTTT.

The V gene is TRBV4-1, the J gene TRBJ1-1; D is unclear. V lost 2 bases to trimming and J lost 0 bases, with 16 bases between them. The CDR3 totals 17 residues. CDR1 and CDR2 from the germline V gene are MGHRA and YSYEKL. The CDR3 nucleotides are TGCGCCAGCAGCCAATCCGCCGCTGGCACCTTGAACACTGAAGCTTTCTTT. It yields the protein CASSQSAAGTLNTEAFF.

The sample holds a few counts of this clone. This CDR3 is missing its conserved last phenylalanine or tryptophan, likely due to a read error. This chain connects TRBV5-1 to TRBJ1-1, with D maybe TRBD1 (6 bases). This CDR3 contains 14 residues. V lost 4 bases and J 1 base, leaving 11 bases between the germline ends. In germline, CDR1 is SGHRS, CDR2 YFSETQ. CDR3 nucleotides: TGCGCCAGCAGCCCGGACAGTCCGAACACTGAAGCTTTCGTT. Amino acid sequence: CASSPDSPNTEAFV.

This clone was detected a few times. This CDR3 reads CASTPSPTGSDSYEQYF. The CDR3 coding sequence is TGTGCCAGCACCCCGAGCCCCACAGGGAGTGACTCCTACGAGCAGTACTTC. This chain joins TRBV7-9 and TRBJ2-7; a possible D gene is TRBD1 (6 bases). This CDR3 region has 17 residues. The V end lost 7 bases, the J end lost 0 bases, and 22 bases lay between the germline ends. In germline, CDR1 is SEHNR, CDR2 FQNEAQ (reference sequence).

This chain joins TRBV19 and TRBJ2-7, with TRBD1 identical over 12 bases. With V trimmed by 3 bases and J by 4 bases, 4 bases remained unmatched. There are 15 residues in the CDR3. The V gene's germline CDR1 is LNHDA and CDR2 SQIVND (reference sequence). The DNA of the CDR3 is TGTGCCAGTAGTATGGGACAGGGGGCCGGGTACGAGCAGTACTTC. It yields the protein CASSMGQGAGYEQYF.

This clone was observed a few times. The chain couples TRBV28 to TRBJ1-5; unclear D gene. Germline V gives CDR1 MDHEN, CDR2 SYDVKM. Between the trimmed V and J ends, which lost 8 bases and 1 base, there was a span of 9 bases. The CDR3 extends over 13 amino acids. CDR3 in DNA: TGTGCCAGCGTCCCGGGGAGCAATCAGCCCCAGCATTTT. Its translation: CASVPGSNQPQHF.

V usage is TRBV16 and J usage is TRBJ1-1, with unresolved D. The CDR3 contains 13 residues. Between the trimmed V and J ends, which lost 0 bases and 2 bases, there was a span of 4 bases. Germline lookup yields CDR1 KGHSY and CDR2 FQNENV. The CDR3 region is CASSQSLNTEAFF. The CDR3 DNA reads as TGTGCCAGCAGCCAATCTCTAAACACTGAAGCTTTCTTT.

This clone was found a few times. The J gene is TRBJ2-7, the V gene TRBV4-3, with 11 bases aligning to TRBD2. V trimming: 0 bases; J trimming: 5 bases; junction bases outside the gene matches: 3. Germline V gene data show CDR1 as LGHNA and CDR2 as YSLEER. This CDR3 is 15 amino acids long. Here the CDR3 reads CASSQEGTSGHEQYF. CDR3 nucleotides: TGCGCCAGCAGCCAAGAGGGGACTAGCGGTCACGAGCAGTACTTC.

This sequence joins TRBV7-2 and TRBJ1-4, with TRBD1 matching 7 bases. The V gene's germline CDR1 is SGHTA and CDR2 FQGNSA. Trimming took 5 bases from V and 0 from J; bases not matched to a gene: 3. This CDR3 has 15 amino acids. The CDR3 loop is CASSLGQSTNEKLFF. The CDR3 nucleotides are TGTGCCAGCAGCCTGGGACAGTCAACTAATGAAAAACTGTTTTTT.

The chain couples TRBV4-1 to TRBJ2-7, with 9 bases matching TRBD1. Germline V gene data show CDR1 as MGHRA and CDR2 as YSYEKL. V shed 0 bases and J 12 bases; nucleotides not matched to a gene: 9. The length of the CDR3 is 14 residues. The chain's CDR3 is CASSQDGTGFYRYF. CDR3 in DNA: TGCGCCAGCAGCCAAGATGGGACAGGGTTCTACCGGTACTTC.

The gene calls are TRBV5-1 and TRBJ2-3; 9 nucleotides agree with TRBD2. V was pared by 0 bases and J by 4 bases, with 3 bases of the junction left unmatched. CDR1 and CDR2 (germline): SGHRS, YFSETQ. The CDR3 contains 15 residues. The DNA for the CDR3 is TGCGCCAGCAGCTTGGGACTAGCGGCCTCAGATACGCAGTATTTT. It translates to CASSLGLAASDTQYF. Drawing the rest from reference TRBV5-1 and TRBJ2-3, the complete variable domain is KAGVTQTPRYLIKTRGQQVTLSCSPISGHRSVSWYQQTPGQGLQFLFEYFSETQRNKGNFPGRFSGRQFSNSRSEMNVSTLELGDSALYLCASSLGLAASDTQYFGPGTRLTVL.

The gene calls are TRBV29-1 and TRBJ1-2, with D hard to call. Germline V lookup: CDR1 SQVTM, CDR2 ANQGSEA. This CDR3 has 13 residues. V dropped 7 bases and J dropped 1 base, with 13 bases sitting between them. CDR3 nucleotides: TGCAGCGCCGAGACTGCACTTAACTATGGCTACACCTTC. Translated: CSAETALNYGYTF.

This clone was seen more than once but under ten times. The chain employs TRBV28 and TRBJ2-1; no clear D. V was clipped by 2 bases and J by 7 bases, with 9 bases between them. The length of the CDR3 is 13 residues. Germline CDR1 is MDHEN and CDR2 is SYDVKM. CDR3 residues: CASSLRGINEQFF. CDR3 sequence (DNA): TGTGCCAGCAGTTTACGAGGAATTAATGAGCAGTTCTTC.

This chain joins TRBV6-5 and TRBJ2-7, with D perhaps TRBD2 (6 bases). CDR1 and CDR2 from the germline V gene are MNHEY and SVGAGI. The CDR3 is made up of 15 amino acids. The V end lost 2 bases, the J end lost 4 bases, and 15 bases lay between the germline ends. CDR3 nucleotide sequence: TGTGCCAGCAGTTACCCCGGGACTGCTCTTTACGAGCAGTACTTC. Translating it yields CASSYPGTALYEQYF.

This clone was counted only a few times. CDR3 sequence reads: CASSLDGRTGNTIYF. The CDR3 nucleotides read TGCGCCAGCAGCTTGGATGGCAGGACTGGAAACACCATATATTTT. This chain joins TRBV5-1 and TRBJ1-3; D not resolved. Per the germline V gene, CDR1 is SGHRS and CDR2 is YFSETQ. Trimming took 0 bases from V and 2 from J, leaving 9 bases between them. There are 15 residues in the CDR3.